This T cell receptor (beta chain) was profiled in a study of vaccination and CD4 T cells after COVID-19. Whole-study context: Post-vaccination samples were procured at a median of around 78 days following dose two (range 14 to 241). Every culture used as a control got a CEFX pool, an HIV-1 Nef pool, or no peptide. Study results and limitations: Of the reactive clones in convalescent patients, a median roughly 88% showed up only post-vaccination.

This clonotype was found a few times. Its matching antigen is unknown. Sequenced with the Oncomine TCR Beta short-read assay was DNA taken from cultured CD4+ T cells. In TCRdb, the PCR reads were re-called with MiXCR into one record per CDR3 protein. There are more than 15,000 distinct CDR3 sequences in the sample; roughly three fifths occur only once, and over 8.5% lies in the top ten. Noted treatment: roughly 11-day PBMC culture with coronavirus spike peptide pools or control peptides (ViraFEST assay). The sample was CD4+ T cells from blood, cultured in vitro. This receptor was identified in a human donor who had recovered from COVID-19.

The CDR3: CASSYPRQDYTF. The CDR3 DNA reads TGTGCCAGCAGTTATCCGAGACAGGACTACACCTTC. The genes are TRBV6-2 or TRBV6-3 and TRBJ1-2; the D gene is possibly TRBD1 (6 bases). Germline loops: CDR1 MNHEY, CDR2 SVGEGT. The CDR3 sequence is 12 residues long. The V and J ends lost 3 bases and 10 bases respectively, with 12 bases between them.